This TCR beta chain was sequenced during a study of blood T cells in healthy people across ages (dated by TCRdb to the mid-2010s). The study in broad terms: In model experiments, template switching captured about one uniquely barcoded TCR beta cDNA molecule for every two T cells. The study analyzed two additional independent replicas of 1 million unique cDNA reads from the same blood draw for two donors, one aged 18 to 29 and one aged 80 or older. To avoid experimental bias, donors of different ages were distributed randomly across sequencing lanes. To track age-related changes in TCR beta repertoire diversity, the study relied on deep sequencing normalized with unique cDNA molecular identifiers. The donors were split into four age groups: young (average roughly 15 years), middle-aged (about 40), aged (more than 55) and long-lived (more than 80).

The donors were under 40 Caucasian individuals from Russia, aged roughly 6 to 100 years, who were systemically healthy. About 10 milliliters of peripheral blood were drawn from each donor into EDTA-treated Vacutainer tubes. Ficoll-Paque density-gradient centrifugation was used to isolate PBMCs, with at least 7 million per sample. Trizol reagent was used to extract total RNA from PBMCs, with at least 6 micrograms per sample. For every donor, flow cytometry on a PBMC aliquot measured the percentage of naive CD45RAhigh/CD27high T cells. This clonotype was picked up a small number of times. The clone's antigen remains unknown. Base-call qualities are not available, and no considerably larger clone is one nucleotide away. The library was built by means of 5' RACE. TCRdb names Illumina HiSeq 2500 as the instrument used. A second PCR of about 6 to 12 cycles was run with a J-beta primer mix and a sample-barcoded 5' primer. A unique molecular identifier was introduced onto each TCR beta cDNA molecule by a template-switch 5' adaptor carrying 12 random nucleotides. Each sample yielded at least 3 million CDR3-containing paired-end reads. All of the RNA was converted into first-strand cDNA using the Mint cDNA synthesis kit, with a TRBC-specific oligonucleotide serving as the primer. After uracil-DNA glycosylase treatment, a first 18-cycle PCR used universal primers M1SS and BC2_uni_R on all cDNA. Processing in the source paper ran as follows. For normalization, 1 million high-quality reads, each with a distinct molecular identifier, were randomly selected from each sample. Instead of being binned into consensus sequences, reads with shared molecular identifiers were discarded. MiTCR, run with a Q25 quality threshold and the strictest error-elimination algorithm, handled CDR3 identification, clonotype clustering and error correction. A nonparametric unseen species model using Euler transformation provided a lower-bound estimate of total TCR beta diversity. TCRdb itself trimmed the public reads at Q25 with fastp, ran MiXCR and retained productive beta chains. Rows merge per CDR3 protein into single entries with the most common DNA and genes. V and J calls and clone size were set by TCRdb, not the authors. The sample table lists 950,000 to 1,200,000 distinct CDR3 sequences, more than 30% of them with a count of one. Around 13% of the sample is held by the ten biggest clonotypes.

What the study reported, not specific to this receptor: Estimates of total diversity based on one million sequenced T cells were considered lower bounds and underestimates. Compared with the aged group, the long-lived group had more naive CD4+ T cells, fewer expanded clones and increased TCR diversity, a pattern suggesting age selection. Because the CMV infection status of the donors was unknown, age-related changes in expanded clonotypes may potentially have been confounded. As age increased, observed TCR beta diversity per million T cells dropped in a roughly linear way, and a significant reduction was already evident by age approximately 40. The percentage of naive T cells measured by flow cytometry correlated strongly with observed TCR beta diversity. Conclusive comparison of naive and antigen-experienced compartments was prevented by the profiling of bulk unsorted PBMCs.

This clonotype originated in a young man in good health. Specimen: blood.

The DNA sequence follows: TGTGCCAGCAGCGCTCTGTCGGGGGAAGGGGGCTACACCTTC. Translated, this gives CASSALSGEGGYTF. In this chain, TRBV9 is recombined with TRBJ1-2, with TRBD1 as a weak D call on 5 bases. Taken from cysteine to phenylalanine, the CDR3 has 14 residues. Of all the DNA, just the CDR3 is kept, 42 bases in frame from base 1. Based on the germline V gene, the CDR1 and CDR2 sequences are SGDLS and YYNGEE. The trim is 3 bases for V and 8 bases for J, with a gap of 17 bases between the germline ends.